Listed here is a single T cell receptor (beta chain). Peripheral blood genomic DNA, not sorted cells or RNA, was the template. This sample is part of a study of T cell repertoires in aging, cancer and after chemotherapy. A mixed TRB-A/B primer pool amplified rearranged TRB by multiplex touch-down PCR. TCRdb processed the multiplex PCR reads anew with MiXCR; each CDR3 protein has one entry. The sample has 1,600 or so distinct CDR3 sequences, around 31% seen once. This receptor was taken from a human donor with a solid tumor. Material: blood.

The CDR3 loop reads CASSESSTGELFF. In nucleotides, the CDR3 is TGTGCCAGCAGTGAATCTAGCACCGGGGAGCTGTTTTTT. The gene calls are TRBV6-4 and TRBJ2-2; D is uncertain. The germline V gene has CDR1 MRHNA and CDR2 SNTAGT. CDR3 length equals 13 residues. V was clipped by 3 bases and J by 4 bases, with 6 bases between them.